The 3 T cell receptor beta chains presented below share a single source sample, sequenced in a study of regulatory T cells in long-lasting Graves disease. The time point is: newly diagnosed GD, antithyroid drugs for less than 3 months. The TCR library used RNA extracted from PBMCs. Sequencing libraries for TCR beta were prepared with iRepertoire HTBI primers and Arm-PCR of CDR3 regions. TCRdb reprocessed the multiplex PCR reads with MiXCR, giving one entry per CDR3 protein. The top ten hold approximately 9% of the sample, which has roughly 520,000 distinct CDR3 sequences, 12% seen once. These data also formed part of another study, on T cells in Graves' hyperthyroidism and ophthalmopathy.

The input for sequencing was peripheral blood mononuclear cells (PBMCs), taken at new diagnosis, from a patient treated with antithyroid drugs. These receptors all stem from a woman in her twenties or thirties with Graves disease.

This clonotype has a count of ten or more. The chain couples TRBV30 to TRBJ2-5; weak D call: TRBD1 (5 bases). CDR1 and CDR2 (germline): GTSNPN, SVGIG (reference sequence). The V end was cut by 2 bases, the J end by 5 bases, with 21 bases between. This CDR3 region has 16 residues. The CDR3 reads CAWSMKPRASEETQYF. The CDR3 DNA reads TGTGCCTGGAGTATGAAGCCCAGGGCTTCAGAGGAGACCCAGTACTTC.

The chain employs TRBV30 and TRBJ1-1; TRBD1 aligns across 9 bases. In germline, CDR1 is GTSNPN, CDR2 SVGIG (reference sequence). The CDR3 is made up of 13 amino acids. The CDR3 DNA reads TGTGCTTCCACAGGGGGCCTAGACACTGAAGCTTTCTTT. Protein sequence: CASTGGLDTEAFF. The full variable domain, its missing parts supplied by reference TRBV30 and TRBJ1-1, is SQTIHQWPATLVQPVGSPLSLECTVEGTSNPNLYWYRQAAGRGLQLLFYSVGIGQISSEVPQNLSASRPQDRQFILSSKKLLLSDSGFYLCASTGGLDTEAFFGQGTRLTVV.

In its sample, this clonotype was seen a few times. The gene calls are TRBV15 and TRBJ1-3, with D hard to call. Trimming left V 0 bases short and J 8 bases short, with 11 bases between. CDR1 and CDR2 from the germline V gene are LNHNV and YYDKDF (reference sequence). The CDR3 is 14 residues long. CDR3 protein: CATSRDPLGDTIYF. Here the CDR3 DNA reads TGTGCCACCAGCAGAGATCCCCTCGGTGACACCATATATTTT. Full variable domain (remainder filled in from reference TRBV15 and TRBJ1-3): DAMVIQNPRYQVTQFGKPVTLSCSQTLNHNVMYWYQQKSSQAPKLLFHYYDKDFNNEADTPDNFQSRRPNTSFCFLDIRSPGLGDTAMYLCATSRDPLGDTIYFGEGSWLTVV.